Following are 26 T cell receptor beta chains from one sample sequenced in a study of beta chain features in type 1 diabetes. Expressed TCRB transcripts were sequenced, since all the RNA that had been isolated was reverse transcribed. Sequencing was performed with immunoSEQ multiplex PCR; in TCRdb, only in-frame clones are kept and a portion is missing. Here the sample spans 130,000 to 150,000 clones, about 44% being singletons. The material sequenced was Tregs from blood. The receptors were sampled from a man younger than 30 in good health.

This clone has more than one count but fewer than ten. The chain carries TRBV5-1 and TRBJ2-2, with no clear D. This CDR3 has 14 amino acids. With 3 bases removed from V and 7 bases from J, the gap between germline ends came to 13 bases. Germline CDR1 and CDR2: SGHRS and YFSETQ. As DNA, the CDR3 is TGCGCCAGCAGCTCCGGAGATGGTGGCGGGGAGCTGTTTTTT. This sequence encodes CASSSGDGGGELFF.

V is TRBV13 and J is TRBJ2-7, with a weak D call TRBD2 (5 bases). Trimming shortened V by 0 bases and J by 0 bases, and 9 bases separated the two germline ends. There are 15 residues in the CDR3. Germline V CDR1 and CDR2: PRHDT, FYEKMQ (reference sequence). The CDR3 protein is CASSLGEGYSYEQYF. The CDR3 region has the DNA TGTGCCAGCAGCTTAGGCGAGGGTTACTCCTACGAGCAGTACTTC.

V usage is TRBV6-5 and J usage is TRBJ2-7, with TRBD2 as a possible D gene (7 bases). Trimming cost V 7 bases and J 0 bases, with 16 bases left between them. Germline CDR1 is MNHEY and CDR2 is SVGAGI. CDR3 length equals 15 residues. This CDR3 reads CASKRSGGHSYEQYF. The CDR3 DNA reads as TGTGCCAGCAAGCGTTCCGGGGGGCACTCCTACGAGCAGTACTTC.

The chain links TRBV5-1 to TRBJ2-5; possibly TRBD1 for D (6 bases). The V and J ends lost 0 bases and 2 bases respectively, with 14 bases between them. Per the germline V gene, CDR1 is SGHRS and CDR2 is YFSETQ. The CDR3 is 16 residues long. The CDR3 sequence: CASSLAAGVSQETQYF. The CDR3 nucleotides read TGCGCCAGCAGCTTGGCGGCAGGGGTGTCTCAAGAGACCCAGTACTTC. Filled out from reference TRBV5-1 and TRBJ2-5, the complete variable domain reads KAGVTQTPRYLIKTRGQQVTLSCSPISGHRSVSWYQQTPGQGLQFLFEYFSETQRNKGNFPGRFSGRQFSNSRSEMNVSTLELGDSALYLCASSLAAGVSQETQYFGPGTRLLVL.

The chain links TRBV19 to TRBJ1-1; TRBD1 is a possible D gene (5 bases). CDR3 size: 13 residues. Germline V gives CDR1 LNHDA, CDR2 SQIVND (reference sequence). Trimming stripped 6 bases from V and 3 bases from J, with 11 bases between. CDR3 protein: CASRGGAYTEAFF. Here the CDR3 DNA reads TGTGCCAGTAGGGGTGGGGCTTACACTGAAGCTTTCTTT. Filled out from reference TRBV19 and TRBJ1-1, the complete variable domain reads DGGITQSPKYLFRKEGQNVTLSCEQNLNHDAMYWYRQDPGQGLRLIYYSQIVNDFQKGDIAEGYSVSREKKESFPLTVTSAQKNPTAFYLCASRGGAYTEAFFGQGTRLTVV.

This clone was detected only a few times. The chain is built from TRBV28 and TRBJ1-2; D possibly corresponds to TRBD1 (5 bases). Trimming removed 10 bases at V and 1 base at J, with 25 bases between. The germline gives CDR1 MDHEN, CDR2 SYDVKM. The CDR3 covers 17 residues. CDR3 loop: CATHTGLTKPRNYGYTF. CDR3 nucleotides: TGTGCCACCCATACAGGCCTCACCAAACCCCGTAACTATGGCTACACCTTC.

The genes are TRBV5-6 and TRBJ1-1; perhaps TRBD1 as D (6 bases). The CDR3 is 17 amino acids. V lost 0 bases and J lost 0, with 15 bases in between. Germline CDR1 and CDR2: SGHDT and YYEEEE. CDR3 nucleotide sequence: TGTGCCAGCAGCTTGGCTACAGGGAGATCCATGAACACTGAAGCTTTCTTT. This codes for CASSLATGRSMNTEAFF.

V and J are TRBV4-2 and TRBJ2-4, with 11 bases lining up with TRBD2. The CDR3 contains 19 residues. V gave up 0 bases and J gave up 2 bases; unmatched junction bases: 9. Germline-derived CDR1 and CDR2 are LGHNA and YNFKEQ. CDR3 protein: CASSQETSGTGLTKNIQYF. The CDR3 coding sequence is TGTGCCAGCAGCCAAGAGACTAGCGGGACTGGTTTAACCAAAAACATTCAGTACTTC.

V is TRBV30 and J is TRBJ2-5; 8 bases align to TRBD1. CDR3 length equals 13 residues. Germline V CDR1 and CDR2: GTSNPN, SVGIG (reference sequence). V trimming: 0 bases; J trimming: 5 bases; junction bases outside the gene matches: 2. The CDR3 DNA sequence: TGTGCCTGGAGTGTAGGACAGGGCGAGACCCAGTACTTC. Its protein is CAWSVGQGETQYF. The entire variable domain, with the rest obtained from reference TRBV30 and TRBJ2-5, is as follows: SQTIHQWPATLVQPVGSPLSLECTVEGTSNPNLYWYRQAAGRGLQLLFYSVGIGQISSEVPQNLSASRPQDRQFILSSKKLLLSDSGFYLCAWSVGQGETQYFGPGTRLLVL.

The CDR3 region is CASSRGLAGGIAYNEQFF. The CDR3 DNA follows: TGTGCCAGCAGCCGGGGACTAGCGGGGGGCATAGCCTACAATGAGCAGTTCTTC. The gene calls are TRBV27 and TRBJ2-1, with 15 bases that match TRBD2. J gave up 2 bases and V 6 bases, and 8 bases lay outside the gene matches. Germline assignment: CDR1 MNHEY and CDR2 SMNVEV (reference sequence). The CDR3 totals 18 residues.

This chain links TRBV18 with TRBJ2-3; 7 bases fit TRBD1. Germline V gene data show CDR1 as KGHSH and CDR2 as LQKENI. J gave up 0 bases and V 3 bases, and 6 bases lay outside the gene matches. This CDR3 spans 16 amino acids. This CDR3 reads CASSPRGPLSTDTQYF. The CDR3 DNA reads as TGTGCCAGCTCACCTAGGGGGCCTCTTAGCACAGATACGCAGTATTTT. The complete variable domain, with remaining parts taken from reference TRBV18 and TRBJ2-3, reads NAGVMQNPRHLVRRRGQEARLRCSPMKGHSHVYWYRQLPEEGLKFMVYLQKENIIDESGMPKERFSAEFPKEGPSILRIQQVVRGDSAAYFCASSPRGPLSTDTQYFGPGTRLTVL.

This clone was seen a few times. CDR3: CASSDRTSGGASDTQYF. DNA of the CDR3: TGTGCCAGCAGCGATAGGACTAGCGGGGGGGCTTCAGATACGCAGTATTTT. The J gene is TRBJ2-3, the V gene TRBV7-9; 15 bases align to TRBD2. Germline V CDR1 and CDR2: SEHNR, FQNEAQ (reference sequence). This CDR3 contains 17 residues. The J segment lost 4 bases and the V segment lost 5 bases, leaving 7 bases of the junction unmatched.

The V and J genes are TRBV7-2 and TRBJ1-5; 7 nucleotides agree with TRBD1. From germline, CDR1 is SGHTA and CDR2 FQGNSA. V lost 5 bases and J lost 6; bases outside the gene matches: 7. The CDR3 covers 14 residues. The DNA for the CDR3 is TGTGCCAGCAGCCCTAGCAACAGGGGTCAGCCCCAGCATTTT. As protein: CASSPSNRGQPQHF.

This chain uses TRBV6-5 with TRBJ1-2, with TRBD1 matching 12 bases. J was trimmed by 3 bases and V by 6 bases; bases with no gene match: 5. The V gene's germline CDR1 is MNHEY and CDR2 SVGAGI. The CDR3 is made up of 15 amino acids. The CDR3 coding sequence is TGTGCCAGCAGGGGACAGGGGGCGACCTACTATGGCTACACCTTC. Encoded protein: CASRGQGATYYGYTF.

The chain recombines TRBV14 with TRBJ1-5; D gene unclear. Deletions cut 6 bases from V and 5 bases from J, with 14 bases between. This CDR3 is built from 14 residues. CDR1 and CDR2 (germline): SGHDN, FVKESK. The CDR3 sequence is CASRWLGVDQPQHF. The CDR3, as DNA: TGTGCCAGCAGATGGCTGGGAGTAGATCAGCCCCAGCATTTT.

The CDR3 here is CASSSIGGNEQYF. Written as DNA, the CDR3 is TGTGCCAGCAGTTCGATTGGCGGGAACGAGCAGTACTTC. The chain recombines TRBV6-6 with TRBJ2-7; perhaps TRBD2 as D (6 bases). V gave up 4 bases and J gave up 5 bases, with 12 bases separating them. Germline V gives CDR1 MNHNY, CDR2 SVGAGI (reference sequence). The CDR3 totals 13 residues.

The table lists this clone with a few counts. The chain combines TRBV6-1 with TRBJ1-2, with TRBD1 matching 9 bases. This CDR3 has 15 residues. Germline V lookup: CDR1 MNHNS, CDR2 SASEGT. V shed 4 bases and J 1 base; nucleotides not matched to a gene: 4. The CDR3 spells CASSAGTGRNYGYTF. The DNA for the CDR3 is TGTGCCAGCAGTGCTGGGACAGGGCGTAACTATGGCTACACCTTC.

The chain recombines TRBV13 with TRBJ1-2, with D maybe TRBD1 (5 bases). V shed 5 bases and J shed 8 bases, with 12 bases lying between them. The CDR3 consists of 12 residues. Germline CDR1 and CDR2: PRHDT and FYEKMQ (reference sequence). The CDR3, as DNA: TGTGCCAGCAGCACCCAGGGTTGGGGCTACACCTTC. Protein: CASSTQGWGYTF.

J is TRBJ2-7 and V is TRBV18; no clear D gene. Trimming cost V 3 bases and J 7 bases, with 13 bases left between them. The germline CDR1 and CDR2 sequences are KGHSH and LQKENI. This CDR3 comprises 13 residues. CDR3 residues: CASSPAVDGEQYF. The CDR3 DNA sequence: TGTGCCAGCTCACCGGCGGTGGATGGGGAGCAGTACTTC.

The V call is TRBV5-4, the J call TRBJ2-1; TRBD2 matches 11 bases. The germline CDR1 and CDR2 sequences are SGHNT and YYREEE (reference sequence). V was pared by 1 base and J by 12 bases, with 9 bases of the junction left unmatched. The CDR3 totals 15 residues. The CDR3 region has the DNA TGTGCCAGCAGCTTGAACCCTAGCGGGAGGTTAAGGCAGTTCTTC. Its protein is CASSLNPSGRLRQFF.

This clone was seen only a few times. V usage is TRBV7-2 and J usage is TRBJ2-7, with D possibly TRBD2 on 6 matching bases. The CDR3 loop spans 14 amino acids. The ends were cut back, 5 bases at V and 1 base at J, with 12 bases in the middle. Per germline, CDR1 SGHTA and CDR2 FQGNSA. The CDR3 nucleotides are TGTGCCAGCAGCCCTGGGACTTTTTCCTACGAGCAGTACTTC. It yields the protein CASSPGTFSYEQYF. Complete variable domain (other parts from reference TRBV7-2 and TRBJ2-7): GAGVSQSPSNKVTEKGKDVELRCDPISGHTALYWYRQSLGQGLEFLIYFQGNSAPDKSGLPSDRFSAERTGGSVSTLTIQRTQQEDSAVYLCASSPGTFSYEQYFGPGTRLTVT.

The chain is built from TRBV30 and TRBJ2-2; 10 bases line up with TRBD1. The CDR3 loop spans 16 amino acids. Trimming cost V 4 bases and J 5 bases; bases outside gene matches: 10. Germline V CDR1 and CDR2: GTSNPN, SVGIG (reference sequence). As DNA, the CDR3 is TGTGCCTGGACCGGGACAGGGGATTTAGTGACCGGGGAGCTGTTTTTT. This translates into CAWTGTGDLVTGELFF. The full variable domain, its missing parts supplied by reference TRBV30 and TRBJ2-2, is SQTIHQWPATLVQPVGSPLSLECTVEGTSNPNLYWYRQAAGRGLQLLFYSVGIGQISSEVPQNLSASRPQDRQFILSSKKLLLSDSGFYLCAWTGTGDLVTGELFFGEGSRLTVL.

This clone was observed a few times. The chain joins TRBV6-5 to TRBJ2-5; possible D gene TRBD1, 6 bases. The J call may not be correct, given that the DNA end is closer to TRBJ2-7. This CDR3 region has 16 residues. Germline-derived CDR1 and CDR2 are MNHEY and SVGAGI. This CDR3 reads CASSYGARTATYEQYF. The CDR3 region has the DNA TGTGCCAGCAGTTACGGTGCTCGGACAGCGACCTACGAGCAGTACTTC.

This rearrangement joins TRBV5-1 to TRBJ1-1; TRBD1 might be the D (5 bases). CDR3 length equals 14 residues. V was clipped by 3 bases and J by 5 bases, with 14 bases between them. Germline CDR1 and CDR2: SGHRS and YFSETQ. The chain's CDR3 is CASSSGLPWTEAFF. For the CDR3, the DNA is TGCGCCAGCAGCTCGGGACTCCCTTGGACTGAAGCTTTCTTT.

The J gene is TRBJ1-1, the V gene TRBV19; 9 bases line up with TRBD1. Trimming took 5 bases from V and 1 from J; bases not matched to a gene: 8. CDR3 length equals 16 residues. The germline gives CDR1 LNHDA, CDR2 SQIVND (reference sequence). CDR3 region: CASSFIPGQGNTEAFF. In DNA form, the CDR3 reads TGTGCCAGTAGTTTCATACCGGGACAGGGGAACACTGAAGCTTTCTTT. Complete variable domain (other parts from reference TRBV19 and TRBJ1-1): DGGITQSPKYLFRKEGQNVTLSCEQNLNHDAMYWYRQDPGQGLRLIYYSQIVNDFQKGDIAEGYSVSREKKESFPLTVTSAQKNPTAFYLCASSFIPGQGNTEAFFGQGTRLTVV.

This clone was observed a few times. V usage is TRBV9 and J usage is TRBJ2-1, with TRBD2 identical over 13 bases. The CDR3 has 18 amino acids. Trimming cost V 0 bases and J 3 bases; bases outside gene matches: 6. Germline CDR1 is SGDLS and CDR2 is YYNGEE. CDR3 region: CASSVAFTSGGGYNEQFF. DNA of the CDR3: TGTGCCAGCAGCGTAGCTTTTACTAGCGGGGGGGGCTACAATGAGCAGTTCTTC. Full variable domain (missing parts from reference TRBV9 and TRBJ2-1): DSGVTQTPKHLITATGQRVTLRCSPRSGDLSVYWYQQSLDQGLQFLIQYYNGEERAKGNILERFSAQQFPDLHSELNLSSLELGDSALYFCASSVAFTSGGGYNEQFFGPGTRLTVL.